This entry lists 28 T cell receptor beta chains sequenced from one sample in a study of blood T cell repertoires in COVID-19. Produced via immunoSEQ multiplex PCR; TCRdb's table is partial and in-frame only. The sample records 250,000 to 300,000 clones, around four fifths being singletons. Sequenced: peripheral blood. These receptor sequences come from an elderly man with acute or convalescent COVID-19.

This chain links TRBV19 with TRBJ2-1; 8 nucleotides match TRBD1. J gave up 0 bases and V 1 base, and 5 bases lay outside the gene matches. CDR3 size: 17 residues. Per germline, CDR1 LNHDA and CDR2 SQIVND (reference sequence). CDR3 nucleotide sequence: TGTGCCAGTAGTATAGGTCCTGGGACAGGCTCCTACAATGAGCAGTTCTTC. Protein: CASSIGPGTGSYNEQFF.

Only a few counts were recorded for this clone. The V and J genes are TRBV28 and TRBJ1-5, with D unresolved. This CDR3 is 14 amino acids long. CDR1 is MDHEN, CDR2 SYDVKM, per germline. V lost 8 bases and J 0 bases, leaving 11 bases between the germline ends. CDR3 region: CASRSGYSNQPQHF. CDR3 DNA sequence: TGTGCCAGCCGCTCGGGGTATAGCAATCAGCCCCAGCATTTT.

This clone has just a few counts. The rearrangement uses TRBV7-8 and TRBJ1-3; 8 bases align to TRBD1. Germline values: CDR1 SGHVS, CDR2 FQNEAQ. V shed 5 bases and J 6 bases; nucleotides not matched to a gene: 6. The CDR3 consists of 14 residues. Here the CDR3 reads CASSRGQGVNTIYF. The DNA of the CDR3 is TGTGCCAGCAGCCGAGGACAGGGTGTAAACACCATATATTTT.

The J gene is TRBJ1-5, the V gene TRBV19; possible D gene TRBD1, 6 bases. The V end lost 4 bases, the J end lost 3 bases, and 10 bases lay between the germline ends. The germline V gene encodes CDR1 LNHDA and CDR2 SQIVND (reference sequence). The CDR3 runs 14 residues. The CDR3 DNA reads as TGTGCCAGTAGTAATCCAGGGGTCAATCAGCCCCAGCATTTT. Translated: CASSNPGVNQPQHF.

This clone has only one observation. This CDR3 reads CASSLDRVSTGELFF. Written as DNA, the CDR3 is TGCGCCAGCAGCTTGGACAGGGTGAGCACCGGGGAGCTGTTTTTT. V and J are TRBV5-1 and TRBJ2-2; perhaps TRBD1 as D (6 bases). This CDR3 contains 15 residues. Germline-derived CDR1 and CDR2 are SGHRS and YFSETQ. The ends were cut back, 0 bases at V and 4 bases at J, with 10 bases in the middle.

The rearrangement joins TRBV28 to TRBJ1-2; TRBD1 matches 9 bases. This CDR3 is 16 amino acids long. V lost 1 base to trimming and J lost 0 bases; unmatched junction nucleotides: 3. Germline-derived CDR1 and CDR2 are MDHEN and SYDVKM. The CDR3 DNA reads TGTGCCAGCAGTTTATCCGGACAGGGGCCTAACTATGGCTACACCTTC. Translated, it gives CASSLSGQGPNYGYTF.

J is TRBJ1-5 and V is TRBV5-1; no reliable D call. The V gene's germline CDR1 is SGHRS and CDR2 YFSETQ. Trimming pared 2 bases from V and 6 bases from J, leaving 3 bases between. The CDR3 covers 11 residues. As DNA, the CDR3 is TGCGCCAGCAGCTTCATTCAGCCCCAGCATTTT. This gives the protein CASSFIQPQHF.

The chain couples TRBV3-1 (or the pseudogene TRBV3-2) to TRBJ1-1; 7 positions match TRBD1. CDR3 length: 15 residues. Germline CDR1 is LGHDT and CDR2 is YNNKEL (reference sequence). V lost 4 bases to trimming and J lost 1 base; unmatched junction nucleotides: 6. For the CDR3, the DNA is TGTGCCAGCAGCCGCGGACAGGTGGAGAACACTGAAGCTTTCTTT. As protein: CASSRGQVENTEAFF.

This clone appeared a few times. V is TRBV5-1 and J is TRBJ1-5; D is ambiguous. This CDR3 is 14 amino acids long. CDR1 is SGHRS and CDR2 is YFSETQ in the germline V gene. V gave up 0 bases and J gave up 3 bases, with 7 bases separating them. CDR3 bases: TGCGCCAGCAGCTTGGACAGCCCCAATCAGCCCCAGCATTTT. Its translation is CASSLDSPNQPQHF.

This clone has a single count. This sequence joins TRBV18 and TRBJ2-2; D is perhaps TRBD1 (6 bases). The germline V gene has CDR1 KGHSH and CDR2 LQKENI. V lost 5 bases, J lost 0 bases, and 28 bases lay in between. This CDR3 has 21 amino acids. The CDR3 here is CASSGFQGIAGRPSNTGELFF. The CDR3, as DNA: TGTGCCAGCTCAGGCTTCCAGGGGATTGCTGGACGACCCTCGAACACCGGGGAGCTGTTTTTT.

The V call is TRBV5-4, the J call TRBJ2-7; 7 nucleotides match TRBD1. CDR3 size: 13 residues. In germline, CDR1 is SGHNT, CDR2 YYREEE (reference sequence). Losses at the gene ends were 5 bases for V and 2 bases for J; bases not matched to a gene: 4. The CDR3 loop reads CASSRDRTYEQYF. The CDR3 DNA sequence: TGTGCCAGCAGTCGGGACAGAACCTACGAGCAGTACTTC.

The rearrangement links TRBV27 to TRBJ2-1, with 7 bases lining up with TRBD2. The length of the CDR3 is 12 residues. The germline V gene has CDR1 MNHEY and CDR2 SMNVEV (reference sequence). J was trimmed by 9 bases and V by 9 bases; bases with no gene match: 8. CDR3 sequence (DNA): TGTGCCAGTAAATGGACGGGGGGTGAGCAGTTCTTC. It encodes CASKWTGGEQFF.

The chain has TRBV29-1 and TRBJ2-1; TRBD2 aligns across 8 bases. This CDR3 has 15 amino acids. The germline gives CDR1 SQVTM, CDR2 ANQGSEA. J gave up 12 bases and V 1 base, and 14 bases lay outside the gene matches. The CDR3 loop reads CSVEGSSGSYIVQFF. Written as DNA, the CDR3 is TGCAGCGTTGAAGGTTCTAGCGGGTCGTACATTGTGCAGTTCTTC.

This chain connects TRBV18 to TRBJ2-3; D is ambiguous. The germline V gene encodes CDR1 KGHSH and CDR2 LQKENI. The V end was cut by 1 base, the J end by 2 bases, with 7 bases between. This CDR3 spans 14 amino acids. The CDR3 sequence is CASSPLSSTDTQYF. The CDR3 DNA reads TGTGCCAGCTCACCACTCTCGTCCACAGATACGCAGTATTTT.

This clone has more than one count but fewer than ten. The junction shows a germline mismatch at one end, possibly a read error. The chain recombines TRBV12-3 or TRBV12-4 with TRBJ2-1; D remains ambiguous. This CDR3 contains 13 residues. CDR3 residues: CASSLGPYNEQFF. CDR3 sequence (DNA): TGTGCCAGCAGCTTAGGGCCCTACAATGAGCAGTTCTTC.

The chain couples TRBV2 to TRBJ2-3; D is perhaps TRBD1 (5 bases). Germline V gene data show CDR1 as SNHLY and CDR2 as FYNNEI. Trimming shortened V by 6 bases and J by 6 bases, and 13 bases separated the two germline ends. The CDR3 loop spans 13 amino acids. The CDR3 DNA follows: TGTGCCAGCAGGGCAGGGTCCATGGATACGCAGTATTTT. This codes for CASRAGSMDTQYF.

The genes are TRBV14 and TRBJ2-5, with TRBD2 matching over 11 bases. V was pared by 4 bases and J by 2 bases, with 3 bases of the junction left unmatched. CDR1 and CDR2 from the germline V gene are SGHDN and FVKESK. CDR3 length: 15 amino acids. The CDR3 coding sequence is TGTGCCAGCAGCCCCGGGACTAGCGGACAAGAGACCCAGTACTTC. This encodes CASSPGTSGQETQYF.

CDR3 nucleotide sequence: TGTGCCAGCACTCGAGATACCCGGACAGTTAGAACGACTGAAGCTTTCTTT. Its translation is CASTRDTRTVRTTEAFF. The rearrangement links TRBV5-4 to TRBJ1-1, with D possibly being TRBD1 (6 bases). V dropped 6 bases and J dropped 5 bases, with 26 bases sitting between them. Per germline, CDR1 SGHNT and CDR2 YYREEE (reference sequence). The CDR3 is made up of 17 amino acids. The whole variable domain, remainder taken from reference TRBV5-4 and TRBJ1-1, is ETGVTQSPTHLIKTRGQQVTLRCSSQSGHNTVSWYQQALGQGPQFIFQYYREEENGRGNFPPRFSGLQFPNYSSELNVNALELDDSALYLCASTRDTRTVRTTEAFFGQGTRLTVV.

The rearrangement joins TRBV12-3 or TRBV12-4 to TRBJ1-3; the D is unclear. The CDR3 totals 13 residues. V was trimmed by 5 bases and J by 4 bases, leaving 9 bases between them. CDR3 in DNA: TGTGCCAGCAGTCCCCGGTGGGGAAACACCATATATTTT. Protein sequence: CASSPRWGNTIYF.

This rearrangement joins TRBV6-2 or TRBV6-3 to TRBJ2-3, with 11 bases lining up with TRBD2. The CDR3 spans 18 residues. Germline CDR1 MNHEY, CDR2 SVGEGT. V lost 5 bases to trimming and J lost 0 bases; unmatched junction nucleotides: 10. CDR3 protein: CASSRFLAGGPSTDTQYF. The CDR3 coding sequence is TGTGCCAGCAGTCGGTTTTTAGCGGGGGGGCCCAGCACAGATACGCAGTATTTT.

The gene calls are TRBV11-2 and TRBJ1-3; D unresolved. CDR1 and CDR2 (germline): SGHAT, FQNNGV. The CDR3 is made up of 13 amino acids. V lost 5 bases to trimming and J lost 1 base, with 6 bases between them. CDR3 DNA: TGTGCCAGCAGCGGGCTGTCTGGAAACACCATATATTTT. Its translation is CASSGLSGNTIYF.

The rearrangement uses TRBV3-1 (or the pseudogene TRBV3-2) and TRBJ2-1, with TRBD1 matching 7 bases. CDR1 and CDR2 from the germline V gene are LGHDT and YNNKEL (reference sequence). This CDR3 region has 13 residues. After removal of 5 bases from V and 7 bases from J, the junction contained 5 bases not matched to a gene. The CDR3 coding sequence is TGTGCCAGCAGCTTTTTGACAGGGAATGAGCAGTTCTTC. This sequence encodes CASSFLTGNEQFF.

The V call is TRBV28, the J call TRBJ1-1, with D possibly being TRBD1 (6 bases). Per germline, CDR1 MDHEN and CDR2 SYDVKM. Deletions cut 6 bases from V and 0 bases from J, with 11 bases between. This CDR3 region has 14 residues. This chain's CDR3 is CASRDRFLNTEAFF. The CDR3 DNA sequence: TGTGCCAGCAGGGACAGATTCCTGAACACTGAAGCTTTCTTT.

The chain has TRBV19 and TRBJ2-5, with 8 bases matching TRBD2. Germline V gene lookup returns CDR1 LNHDA and CDR2 SQIVND (reference sequence). This CDR3 has 13 residues. With 4 bases clipped from V and 5 bases from J, the junction kept 3 bases outside the gene matches. CDR3 in DNA: TGTGCCAGTAGTACTACGGGGGGGGAGACCCAGTACTTC. Translating it yields CASSTTGGETQYF.

This chain connects TRBV10-3 to TRBJ1-1, with 9 bases that match TRBD1. This CDR3 is built from 12 residues. Germline-derived CDR1 and CDR2 are ENHRY and SYGVKD. After removal of 5 bases from V and 10 bases from J, the junction contained 5 bases not matched to a gene. The CDR3 DNA reads TGTGCCATCAGTACAGGGGGCGCGGGAGCTTTCTTT. Its translation is CAISTGGAGAFF.

The chain has TRBV28 and TRBJ1-6, with a weak D call TRBD1 (6 bases). This CDR3 has 16 residues. V was shortened by 6 bases and J by 6 bases, with 18 bases between the two germline ends. Germline V gene lookup returns CDR1 MDHEN and CDR2 SYDVKM. The CDR3 nucleotides are TGTGCCAGCAGGAACCAAGGTGGGGGGGCTAATTCACCCCTCCACTTT. The encoded protein is CASRNQGGGANSPLHF.

The V and J genes are TRBV28 and TRBJ2-7; 8 nucleotides match TRBD2. The ends lost 3 bases at V and 4 bases at J; junction bases unmatched: 5. The CDR3 consists of 14 residues. The V gene's germline CDR1 is MDHEN and CDR2 SYDVKM. The CDR3 nucleotides are TGTGCCAGCAGTTTGTATGGACTAGCTTACGAGCAGTACTTC. It is translated as CASSLYGLAYEQYF.

The CDR3 protein is CASSDGQSSYNSPLHF. The DNA for the CDR3 is TGTGCCAGCAGTGATGGACAAAGCTCCTATAATTCACCCCTCCACTTT. This chain joins TRBV2 and TRBJ1-6; TRBD1 might be the D (5 bases). Germline V CDR1 and CDR2: SNHLY, FYNNEI. Deletions cut 3 bases from V and 0 bases from J, with 9 bases between. There are 16 residues in the CDR3.